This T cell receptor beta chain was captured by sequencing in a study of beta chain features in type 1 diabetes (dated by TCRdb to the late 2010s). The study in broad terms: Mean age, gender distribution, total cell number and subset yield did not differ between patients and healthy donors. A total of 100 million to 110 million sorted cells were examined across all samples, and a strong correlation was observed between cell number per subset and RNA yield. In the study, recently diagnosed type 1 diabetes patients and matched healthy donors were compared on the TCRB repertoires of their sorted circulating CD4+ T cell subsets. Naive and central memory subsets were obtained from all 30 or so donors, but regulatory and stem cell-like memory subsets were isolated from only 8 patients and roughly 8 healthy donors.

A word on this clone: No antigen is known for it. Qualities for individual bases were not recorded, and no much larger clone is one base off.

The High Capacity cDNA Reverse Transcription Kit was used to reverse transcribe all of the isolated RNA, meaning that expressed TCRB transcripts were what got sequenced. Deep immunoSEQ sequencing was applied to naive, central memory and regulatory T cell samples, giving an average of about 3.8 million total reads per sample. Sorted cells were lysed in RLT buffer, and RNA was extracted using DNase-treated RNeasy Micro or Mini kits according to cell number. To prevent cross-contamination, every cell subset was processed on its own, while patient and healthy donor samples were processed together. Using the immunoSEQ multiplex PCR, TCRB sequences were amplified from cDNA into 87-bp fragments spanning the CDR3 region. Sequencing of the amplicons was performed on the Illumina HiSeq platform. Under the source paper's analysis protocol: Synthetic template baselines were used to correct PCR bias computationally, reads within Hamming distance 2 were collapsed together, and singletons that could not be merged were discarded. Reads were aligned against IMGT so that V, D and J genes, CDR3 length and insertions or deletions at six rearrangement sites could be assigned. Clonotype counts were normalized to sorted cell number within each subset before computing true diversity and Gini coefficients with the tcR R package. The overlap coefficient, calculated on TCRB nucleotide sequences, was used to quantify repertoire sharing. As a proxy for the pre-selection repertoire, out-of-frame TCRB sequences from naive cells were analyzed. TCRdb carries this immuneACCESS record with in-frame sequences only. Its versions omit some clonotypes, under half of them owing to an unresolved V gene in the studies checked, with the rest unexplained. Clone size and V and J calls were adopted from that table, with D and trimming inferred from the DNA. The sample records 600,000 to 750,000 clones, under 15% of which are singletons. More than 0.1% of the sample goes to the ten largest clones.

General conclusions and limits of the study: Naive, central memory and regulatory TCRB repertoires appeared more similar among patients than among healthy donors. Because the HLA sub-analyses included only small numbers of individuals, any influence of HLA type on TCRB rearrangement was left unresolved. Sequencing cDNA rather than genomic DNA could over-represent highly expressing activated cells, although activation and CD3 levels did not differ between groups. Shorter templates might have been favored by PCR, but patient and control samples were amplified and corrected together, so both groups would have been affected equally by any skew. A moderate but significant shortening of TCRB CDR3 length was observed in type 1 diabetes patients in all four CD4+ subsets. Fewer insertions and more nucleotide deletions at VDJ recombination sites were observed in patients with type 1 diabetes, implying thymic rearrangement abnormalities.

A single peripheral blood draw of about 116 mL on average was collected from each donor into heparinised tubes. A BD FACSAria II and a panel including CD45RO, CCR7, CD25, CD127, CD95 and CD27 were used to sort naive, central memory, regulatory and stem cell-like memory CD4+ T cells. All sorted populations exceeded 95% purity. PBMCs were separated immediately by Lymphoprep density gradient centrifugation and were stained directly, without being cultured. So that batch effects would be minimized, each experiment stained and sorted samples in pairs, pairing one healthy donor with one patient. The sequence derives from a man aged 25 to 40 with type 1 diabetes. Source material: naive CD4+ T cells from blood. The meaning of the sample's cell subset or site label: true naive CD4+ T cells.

This receptor carries the CDR3 CASSRGQGNIQYF. In nucleotide form, the sequence is TGCGCCAGCAGTAGAGGGCAGGGAAACATTCAGTACTTC. Here the chain combines TRBV5-1 and TRBJ2-4; the D gene is perhaps TRBD1 or TRBD2, as each covers 5 bases. The junction shows trimming of 5 bases on V and 6 bases on J, plus 12 bases between the germline ends. The germline V gene specifies SGHRS as CDR1 and YFSETQ as CDR2. Including cysteine and phenylalanine, the CDR3 has 13 amino acids. The only DNA kept is the CDR3, 39 bases in frame from the first base.